This T cell receptor beta chain is drawn from a study of blood T cells in healthy people across ages. A second PCR of about 7 to 12 cycles used a sample-barcoded 5' primer and a J-beta primer mix. Via MiXCR, TCRdb re-called the 5' RACE reads, giving one row per CDR3 protein. The sample consists of roughly 500,000 distinct CDR3 sequences, roughly a quarter of them appearing once. Study results and limitations: A greater number of naive CD4+ cells and higher diversity distinguished long-lived donors from aged donors. Observed TCR beta diversity per million T cells went down as age went up. This fall followed a roughly linear course with age.

Germline loops: CDR1 LGHNA, CDR2 YSLEER. This CDR3 contains 19 residues. Trimming at V came to 1 base and at J to 1 base, leaving 13 bases not matched to a gene. Points on this clonotype: The target antigen is unknown.

This chain links TRBV4-3 with TRBJ2-5; 9 positions agree with TRBD2. The clonotype originates from a woman aged 70-85 years in good health. Material for sequencing was blood. CDR3 DNA sequence: TGCGCCAGCAGCCAAGTTAAGATCGGCGGGGGGGCGGGCCAAGAGACCCAGTACTTC. Amino acid sequence: CASSQVKIGGGAGQETQYF.